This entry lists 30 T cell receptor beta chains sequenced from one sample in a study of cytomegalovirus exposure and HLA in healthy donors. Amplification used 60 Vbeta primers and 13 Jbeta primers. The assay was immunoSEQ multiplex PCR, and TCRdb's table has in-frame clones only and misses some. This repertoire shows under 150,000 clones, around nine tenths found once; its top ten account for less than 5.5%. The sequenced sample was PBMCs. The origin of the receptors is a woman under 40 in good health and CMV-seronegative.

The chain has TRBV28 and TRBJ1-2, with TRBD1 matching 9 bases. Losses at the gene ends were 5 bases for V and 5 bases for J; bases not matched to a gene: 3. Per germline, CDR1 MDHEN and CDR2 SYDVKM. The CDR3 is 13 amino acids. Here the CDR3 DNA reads TGTGCCAGCAGTCGGGACAGGGAGTATGGCTACACCTTC. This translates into CASSRDREYGYTF.

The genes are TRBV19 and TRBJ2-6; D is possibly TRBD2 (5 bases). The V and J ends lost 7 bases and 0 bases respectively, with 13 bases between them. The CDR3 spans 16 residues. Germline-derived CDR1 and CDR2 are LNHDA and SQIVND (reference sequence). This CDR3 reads CASMSAGLSGANVLTF. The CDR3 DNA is TGTGCCAGTATGTCGGCGGGCCTCTCTGGGGCCAACGTCCTGACTTTC.

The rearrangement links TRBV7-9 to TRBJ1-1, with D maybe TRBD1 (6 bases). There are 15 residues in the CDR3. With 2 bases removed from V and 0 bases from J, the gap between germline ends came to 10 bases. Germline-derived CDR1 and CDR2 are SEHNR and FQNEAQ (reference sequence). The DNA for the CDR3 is TGTGCCAGCAGCTTATCAGGGGACATGAACACTGAAGCTTTCTTT. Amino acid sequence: CASSLSGDMNTEAFF.

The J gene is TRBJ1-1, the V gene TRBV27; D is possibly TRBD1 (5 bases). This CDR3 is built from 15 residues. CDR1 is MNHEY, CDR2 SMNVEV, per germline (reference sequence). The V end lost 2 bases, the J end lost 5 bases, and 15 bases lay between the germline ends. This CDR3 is CASSLKGKGWTEAFF. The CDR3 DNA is TGTGCCAGCAGTTTAAAGGGGAAGGGATGGACTGAAGCTTTCTTT.

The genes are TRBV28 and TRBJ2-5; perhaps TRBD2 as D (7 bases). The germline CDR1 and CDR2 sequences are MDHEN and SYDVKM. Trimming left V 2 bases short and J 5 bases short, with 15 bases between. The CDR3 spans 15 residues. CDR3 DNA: TGTGCCAGCAGTTTAGGGGGAGGGGGACGGGAGACCCAGTACTTC. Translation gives CASSLGGGGRETQYF.

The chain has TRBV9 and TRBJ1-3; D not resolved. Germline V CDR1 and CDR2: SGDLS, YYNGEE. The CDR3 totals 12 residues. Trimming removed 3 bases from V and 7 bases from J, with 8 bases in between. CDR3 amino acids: CASSADGNTIYF. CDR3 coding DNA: TGTGCCAGCAGCGCAGACGGGAACACCATATATTTT.

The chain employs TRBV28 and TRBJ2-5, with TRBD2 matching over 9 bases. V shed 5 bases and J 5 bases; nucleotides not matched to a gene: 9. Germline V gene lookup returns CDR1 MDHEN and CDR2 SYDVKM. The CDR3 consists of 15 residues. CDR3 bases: TGTGCCAGCAGTACTGCGGGAGGGCCCTCGGAGACCCAGTACTTC. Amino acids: CASSTAGGPSETQYF.

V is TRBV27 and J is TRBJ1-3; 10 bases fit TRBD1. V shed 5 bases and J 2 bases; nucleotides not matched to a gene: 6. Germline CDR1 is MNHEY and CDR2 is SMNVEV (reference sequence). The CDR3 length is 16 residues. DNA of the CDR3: TGTGCCAGCAGTCCGGGACAGGGGTCGGCTGGAAACACCATATATTTT. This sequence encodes CASSPGQGSAGNTIYF.

CDR3 sequence reads: CASSYSREGQYF. CDR3 in DNA: TGTGCCAGCAGTTACTCCCGGGAGGGGCAGTACTTC. This chain uses TRBV6-6 with TRBJ2-7; 8 positions match TRBD2. Germline loops: CDR1 MNHNY, CDR2 SVGAGI (reference sequence). After removal of 0 bases from V and 9 bases from J, the junction contained 1 base not matched to a gene. This CDR3 has 12 amino acids.

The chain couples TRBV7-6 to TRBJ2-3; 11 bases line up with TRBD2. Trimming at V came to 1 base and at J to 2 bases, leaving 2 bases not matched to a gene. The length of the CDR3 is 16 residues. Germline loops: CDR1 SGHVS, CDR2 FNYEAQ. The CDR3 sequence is CASSLGTSGFTDTQYF. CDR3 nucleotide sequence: TGTGCCAGCAGCTTAGGGACTAGCGGGTTCACAGATACGCAGTATTTT. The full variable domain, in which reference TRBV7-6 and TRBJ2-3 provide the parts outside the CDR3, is GAGVSQSPRYKVTKRGQDVALRCDPISGHVSLYWYRQALGQGPEFLTYFNYEAQQDKSGLPNDRFSAERPEGSISTLTIQRTEQRDSAMYRCASSLGTSGFTDTQYFGPGTRLTVL.

In DNA, the CDR3 is TGCGCCAGCAGCTTGGAGCCCCGGGTTATCCAGGGGCAGTACTTC. Translation: CASSLEPRVIQGQYF. V usage is TRBV5-1 and J usage is TRBJ2-7; D is perhaps TRBD1 (5 bases). The CDR3 extends over 15 amino acids. Germline V lookup: CDR1 SGHRS, CDR2 YFSETQ. The V end was cut by 0 bases, the J end by 9 bases, with 19 bases between.

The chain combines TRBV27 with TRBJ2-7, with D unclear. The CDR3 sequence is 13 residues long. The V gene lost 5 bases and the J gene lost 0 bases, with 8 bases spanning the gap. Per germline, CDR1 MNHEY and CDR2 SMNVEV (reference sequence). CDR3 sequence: CASSTRFSYEQYF. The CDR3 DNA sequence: TGTGCCAGCAGTACCCGGTTCTCCTACGAGCAGTACTTC.

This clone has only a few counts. CDR3 DNA sequence: TGTGCCAGCAGCTCACAGGGGAACACTGAAGCTTTCTTT. Translated, it gives CASSSQGNTEAFF. The rearrangement uses TRBV7-2 and TRBJ1-1; TRBD1 might be the D (6 bases). This CDR3 has 13 residues. Germline V CDR1 and CDR2: SGHTA, FQGNSA. V was trimmed by 4 bases and J by 1 base, leaving 7 bases between them.

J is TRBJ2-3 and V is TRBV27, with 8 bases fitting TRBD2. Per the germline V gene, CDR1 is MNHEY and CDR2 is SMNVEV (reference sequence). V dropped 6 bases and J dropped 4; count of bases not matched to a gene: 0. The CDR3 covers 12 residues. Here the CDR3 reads CASRGLADTQYF. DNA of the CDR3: TGTGCCAGCAGGGGACTAGCAGATACGCAGTATTTT.

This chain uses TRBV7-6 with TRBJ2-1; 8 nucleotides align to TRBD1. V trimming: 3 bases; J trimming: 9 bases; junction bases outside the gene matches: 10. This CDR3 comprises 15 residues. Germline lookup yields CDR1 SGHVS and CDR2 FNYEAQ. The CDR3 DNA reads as TGTGCCAGCAGCTTGGACTCTCACAGGGGGAGTGAGCAGTTCTTC. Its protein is CASSLDSHRGSEQFF.

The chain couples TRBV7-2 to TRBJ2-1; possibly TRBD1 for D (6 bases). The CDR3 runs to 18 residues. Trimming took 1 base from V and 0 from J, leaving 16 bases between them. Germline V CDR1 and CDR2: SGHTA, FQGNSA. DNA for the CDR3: TGTGCCAGCAGCTTAGGGGTCTTCAGGGGAAGCTCCTACAATGAGCAGTTCTTC. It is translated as CASSLGVFRGSSYNEQFF. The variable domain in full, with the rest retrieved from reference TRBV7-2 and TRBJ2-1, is GAGVSQSPSNKVTEKGKDVELRCDPISGHTALYWYRQSLGQGLEFLIYFQGNSAPDKSGLPSDRFSAERTGGSVSTLTIQRTQQEDSAVYLCASSLGVFRGSSYNEQFFGPGTRLTVL.

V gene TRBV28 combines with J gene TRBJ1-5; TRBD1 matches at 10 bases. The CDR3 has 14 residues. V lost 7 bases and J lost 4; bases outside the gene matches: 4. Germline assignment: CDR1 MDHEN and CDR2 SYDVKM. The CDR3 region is CASIGTGANQPQHF. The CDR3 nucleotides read TGTGCCAGCATTGGGACAGGGGCAAATCAGCCCCAGCATTTT.

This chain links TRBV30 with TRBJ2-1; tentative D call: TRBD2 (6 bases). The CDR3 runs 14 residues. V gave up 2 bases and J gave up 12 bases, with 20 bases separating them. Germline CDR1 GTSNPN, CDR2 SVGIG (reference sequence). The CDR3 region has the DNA TGTGCCTGGAGTCCGGGACTCCTTCCGAGGGGGCAGTTCTTC. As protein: CAWSPGLLPRGQFF.

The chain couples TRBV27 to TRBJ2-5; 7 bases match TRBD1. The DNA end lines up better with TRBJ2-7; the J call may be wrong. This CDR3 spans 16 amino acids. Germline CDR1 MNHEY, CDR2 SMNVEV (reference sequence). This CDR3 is CASSPQGTAYSYEQYF. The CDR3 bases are TGTGCCAGCAGTCCCCAGGGGACAGCCTACTCCTACGAGCAGTACTTC.

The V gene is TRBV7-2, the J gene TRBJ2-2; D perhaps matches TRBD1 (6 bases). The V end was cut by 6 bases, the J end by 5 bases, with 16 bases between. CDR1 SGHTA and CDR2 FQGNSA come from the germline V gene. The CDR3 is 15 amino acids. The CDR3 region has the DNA TGTGCCAGCAGTCCGGGACCAGGGGAGACCGGGGAGCTGTTTTTT. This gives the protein CASSPGPGETGELFF.

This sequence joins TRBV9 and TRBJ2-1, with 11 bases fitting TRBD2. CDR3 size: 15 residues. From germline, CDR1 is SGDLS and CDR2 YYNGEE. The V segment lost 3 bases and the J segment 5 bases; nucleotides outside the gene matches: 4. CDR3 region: CASSAGLAEHNEQFF. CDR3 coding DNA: TGTGCCAGCAGCGCGGGACTAGCGGAGCACAATGAGCAGTTCTTC.

The CDR3 region has the DNA TGTGCCAGCAGTTTCTCCTTCCGGGGTTTCTCCTACGAGCAGTACTTC. Translation gives CASSFSFRGFSYEQYF. The chain couples TRBV28 to TRBJ2-7; D may be TRBD2 (5 bases). The V gene lost 3 bases and the J gene lost 0 bases, with 15 bases spanning the gap. Germline CDR1 and CDR2: MDHEN and SYDVKM. This CDR3 is built from 16 residues.

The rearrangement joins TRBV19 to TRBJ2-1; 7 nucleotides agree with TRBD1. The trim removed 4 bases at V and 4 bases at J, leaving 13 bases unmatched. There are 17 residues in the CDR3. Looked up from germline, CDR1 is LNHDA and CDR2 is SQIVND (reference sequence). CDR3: CASSKKPGQQLYNEQFF. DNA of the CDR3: TGTGCCAGTAGTAAAAAACCGGGACAGCAATTATACAATGAGCAGTTCTTC. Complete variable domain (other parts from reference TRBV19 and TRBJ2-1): DGGITQSPKYLFRKEGQNVTLSCEQNLNHDAMYWYRQDPGQGLRLIYYSQIVNDFQKGDIAEGYSVSREKKESFPLTVTSAQKNPTAFYLCASSKKPGQQLYNEQFFGPGTRLTVL.

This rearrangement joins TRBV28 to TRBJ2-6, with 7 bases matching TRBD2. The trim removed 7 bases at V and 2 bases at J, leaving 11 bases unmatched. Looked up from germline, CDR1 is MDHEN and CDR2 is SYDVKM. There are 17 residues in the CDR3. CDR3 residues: CASTSASGGAGANVLTF. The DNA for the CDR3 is TGTGCCAGCACCTCCGCCTCTGGGGGGGCTGGGGCCAACGTCCTGACTTTC.

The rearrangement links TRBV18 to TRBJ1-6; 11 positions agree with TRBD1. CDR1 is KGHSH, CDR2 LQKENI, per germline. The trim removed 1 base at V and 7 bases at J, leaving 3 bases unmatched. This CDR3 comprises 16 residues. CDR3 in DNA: TGTGCCAGCTCACCACGGGGGACAGGGGGGAATTCACCCCTCCACTTT. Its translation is CASSPRGTGGNSPLHF. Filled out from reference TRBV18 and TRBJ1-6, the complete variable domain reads NAGVMQNPRHLVRRRGQEARLRCSPMKGHSHVYWYRQLPEEGLKFMVYLQKENIIDESGMPKERFSAEFPKEGPSILRIQQVVRGDSAAYFCASSPRGTGGNSPLHFGNGTRLTVT.

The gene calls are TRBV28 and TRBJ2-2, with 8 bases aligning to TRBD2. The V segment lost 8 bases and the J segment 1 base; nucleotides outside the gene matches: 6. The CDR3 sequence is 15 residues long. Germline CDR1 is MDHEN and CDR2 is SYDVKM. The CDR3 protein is CASLSGSRNTGELFF. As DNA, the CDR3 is TGTGCCAGCCTCAGCGGGAGCCGGAACACCGGGGAGCTGTTTTTT.

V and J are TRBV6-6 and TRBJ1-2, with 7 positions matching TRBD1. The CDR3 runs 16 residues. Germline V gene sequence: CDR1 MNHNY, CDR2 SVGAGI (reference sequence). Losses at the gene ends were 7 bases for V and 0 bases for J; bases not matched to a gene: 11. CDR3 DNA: TGTGCCAGCACAATAACGCGGCAGGGGGCTAACTATGGCTACACCTTC. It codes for CASTITRQGANYGYTF.

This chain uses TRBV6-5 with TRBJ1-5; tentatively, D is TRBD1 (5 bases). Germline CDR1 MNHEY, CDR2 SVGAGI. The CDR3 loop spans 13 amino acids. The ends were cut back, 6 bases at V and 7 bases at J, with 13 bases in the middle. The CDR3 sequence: CASRGGREQPQHF. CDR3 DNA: TGTGCCAGCAGGGGGGGAAGAGAACAGCCCCAGCATTTT.

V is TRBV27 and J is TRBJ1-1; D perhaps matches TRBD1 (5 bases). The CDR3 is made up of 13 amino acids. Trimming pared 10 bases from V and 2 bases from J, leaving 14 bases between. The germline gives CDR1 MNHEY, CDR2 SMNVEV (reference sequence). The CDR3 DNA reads TGTGCCAACTTGGTAGGGGAAAACACTGAAGCTTTCTTT. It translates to CANLVGENTEAFF.

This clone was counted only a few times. This chain's CDR3 is CASSLSGTSAYEQYF. CDR3 DNA: TGTGCCAGCAGCCTAAGTGGGACTAGCGCCTACGAGCAGTACTTC. The chain carries TRBV7-2 and TRBJ2-7, with 10 bases identical to TRBD2. Trimming cost V 5 bases and J 2 bases; bases outside gene matches: 6. Germline V gives CDR1 SGHTA, CDR2 FQGNSA. This CDR3 is built from 15 residues.